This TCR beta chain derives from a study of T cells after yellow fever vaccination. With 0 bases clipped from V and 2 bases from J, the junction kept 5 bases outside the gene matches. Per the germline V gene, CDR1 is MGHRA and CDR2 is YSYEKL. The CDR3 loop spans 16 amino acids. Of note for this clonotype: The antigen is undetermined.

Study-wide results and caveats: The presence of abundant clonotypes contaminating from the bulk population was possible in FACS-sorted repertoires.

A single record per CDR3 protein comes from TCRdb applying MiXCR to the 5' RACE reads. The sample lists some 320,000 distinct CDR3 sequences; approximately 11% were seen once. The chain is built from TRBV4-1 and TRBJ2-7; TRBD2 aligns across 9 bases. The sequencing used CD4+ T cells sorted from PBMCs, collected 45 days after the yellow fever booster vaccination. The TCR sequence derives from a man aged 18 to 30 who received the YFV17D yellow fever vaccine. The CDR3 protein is CASSQDTGLATYEQYF. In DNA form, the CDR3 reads TGCGCCAGCAGCCAAGATACAGGACTAGCGACCTACGAGCAGTACTTC.